This T cell receptor beta chain came from a study of blood T cell repertoires in COVID-19. Assay used: immunoSEQ multiplex PCR; TCRdb lists only in-frame clones, some missing. Of some 150,000 clones listed, roughly 80% are singletons. This TCR was sampled from a human donor in a cohort sampled during active COVID-19. Specimen: peripheral blood.

The CDR3 DNA sequence: TGTGCCAGCAGCTTGGACAGGGTTGATGGCTACACCTTC. Its translation: CASSLDRVDGYTF. The rearrangement uses TRBV5-4 and TRBJ1-2, with a tentative D call TRBD1 (6 bases). The CDR3 contains 13 residues. V shed 0 bases and J shed 6 bases, with 9 bases lying between them. Germline CDR1 is SGHNT and CDR2 is YYREEE (reference sequence).